A single sample gave rise to the 32 T cell receptor beta chains below, sequenced in a study. TRBV12-4/TRBJ1-2 clonotypes were amplified with adaptor-ligated barcode primers. MiXCR was run by TCRdb on the multiplex PCR reads, yielding one entry per CDR3 protein. The data show several hundred distinct CDR3 sequences, with under 4.5% seen just once and 34% held by the top ten. Cells sorted as Tregs were CD4+, CD25+ and CD127-/low. Material: Tregs sorted from blood. The receptors stem from a female donor with breast cancer.

By share of the sample, this clonotype is medium-sized (0.01 to 0.1%). CDR3 nucleotide sequence: TGTGCCAGCACTCGCACAGGGCGAGGTGGCTACACCTTC. This sequence encodes CASTRTGRGGYTF. V and J are TRBV12-3 or TRBV12-4 and TRBJ1-2; tentative D call: TRBD1 (6 bases). The CDR3 covers 13 residues. V lost 7 bases and J lost 7, with 16 bases in between.

In this sample, this clonotype is hyperexpanded. The rearrangement uses TRBV12-3 or TRBV12-4 and TRBJ1-2; 7 nucleotides match TRBD1. J lost 4 bases, V lost 5 bases, and 4 bases had no gene match. The CDR3 length is 13 residues. CDR3 bases: TGTGCCAGCAGTCGGGACAGAAGCTATGGCTACACCTTC. This gives the protein CASSRDRSYGYTF.

By share, this clonotype ranks as medium-sized. The chain employs TRBV12-3 or TRBV12-4 and TRBJ1-2; tentative D call: TRBD1 (5 bases). V was pared by 4 bases and J by 7 bases, with 13 bases between. The CDR3 sequence is 13 residues long. The CDR3 DNA reads TGTGCCAGCAGTTCACAAGGGGCGGCTGGCTACACCTTC. Residues: CASSSQGAAGYTF.

This clonotype ranks as medium-sized. One junction end disagrees with the germline gene, perhaps due to a read error. This chain uses TRBV12-3 or TRBV12-4 with TRBJ1-2; tentative D call: TRBD1 (6 bases). The CDR3 spans 12 residues. The CDR3 bases are TGTGCCAGCAGCCCAGCCGGGACACCTCAAGTATTC. Translating it yields CASSPAGTPQVF.

Relative to its sample, this clonotype is medium-sized. V and J are TRBV12-3 or TRBV12-4 and TRBJ1-2; 9 positions agree with TRBD1. This CDR3 is 13 amino acids long. Unmatched junction bases numbered 5, after V lost 6 bases and J lost 6 bases. The CDR3 here is CASRPWTGDGYTF. The CDR3 region has the DNA TGTGCCAGCAGGCCCTGGACAGGGGATGGCTACACCTTC.

Within the sample, this clonotype is medium-sized. This chain joins TRBV12-3 or TRBV12-4 and TRBJ1-2; no reliable D call. This CDR3 region has 12 residues. V lost 9 bases and J lost 8, with 16 bases in between. In DNA form, the CDR3 reads TGTGCCAGTAGCAGACGGTCCTTAGGCTACACCTTC. It is translated as CASSRRSLGYTF.

This clonotype rates as medium-sized. In nucleotides, the CDR3 is TGTGCCAGCAGTTTACGTTCTGACAGACACTACTATGGCTACACCTTC. Its translation is CASSLRSDRHYYGYTF. J is TRBJ1-2 and V is TRBV12-3 or TRBV12-4, with TRBD1 as a possible D gene (5 bases). Trimming took 2 bases from V and 3 from J, leaving 16 bases between them. The CDR3 spans 16 residues.

This clonotype is categorized as large. The J gene is TRBJ1-2, the V gene TRBV12-3 or TRBV12-4; TRBD1 aligns across 7 bases. The CDR3 is made up of 14 amino acids. V was clipped by 4 bases and J by 8 bases; unmatched bases: 10. In nucleotides, the CDR3 is TGTGCCAGCAGTTCCCCTGACAGGGATGGCGGCTACACCTTC. Translating gives CASSSPDRDGGYTF.

By share, this clonotype counts as medium-sized. In nucleotides, the CDR3 is TGTGCCAGCAGAAACAGGGACGGCTACACCTTC. It translates to CASRNRDGYTF. The rearrangement joins TRBV12-3 or TRBV12-4 to TRBJ1-2, with D possibly TRBD1 on 6 matching bases. The V and J ends lost 6 bases and 8 bases respectively, with 10 bases between them. The CDR3 spans 11 residues.

This clonotype is labeled as large. The V call is TRBV12-3 or TRBV12-4, the J call TRBJ1-2; D is ambiguous. The CDR3 totals 13 residues. Between the trimmed V and J ends, which lost 5 bases and 4 bases, there was a span of 11 bases. The CDR3 DNA follows: TGTGCCAGCAGTCCCGTTAACAGCTATGGCTACACCTTC. This gives the protein CASSPVNSYGYTF.

This clonotype counts as medium-sized (0.01 to 0.1%). The chain carries TRBV12-3 or TRBV12-4 and TRBJ1-2; D not resolved. CDR3 size: 13 residues. Trimming stripped 1 base from V and 4 bases from J, with 7 bases between. CDR3 in DNA: TGTGCCAGCAGTTTAGACGGGATCTATGGCTACACCTTC. This gives the protein CASSLDGIYGYTF.

By sample fraction, this clonotype is medium-sized. J is TRBJ1-2 and V is TRBV12-3 or TRBV12-4, with 8 nucleotides matching TRBD1. Germline trimming cut 5 bases from V and 2 bases from J; bases unmatched to any gene: 4. This CDR3 spans 14 amino acids. DNA for the CDR3: TGTGCCAGCAGTAAAGGACAGGGAAACTATGGCTACACCTTC. Protein product: CASSKGQGNYGYTF.

In this sample, this clonotype is medium-sized. The J gene is TRBJ1-2, the V gene TRBV12-3 or TRBV12-4, with 8 bases identical to TRBD1. This CDR3 is 15 amino acids long. Unmatched junction bases numbered 8, after V lost 4 bases and J lost 4 bases. The CDR3 protein is CASSSMDRAGYGYTF. In DNA, the CDR3 is TGTGCCAGCAGTTCCATGGACAGGGCTGGCTATGGCTACACCTTC.

The CDR3 sequence is CASSLERANYGYTF. Here the CDR3 DNA reads TGTGCCAGCAGTTTAGAGAGGGCTAACTATGGCTACACCTTC. The chain employs TRBV12-3 or TRBV12-4 and TRBJ1-2; D not resolved. The length of the CDR3 is 14 residues. V gave up 1 base and J gave up 0 bases, with 6 bases separating them.

By proportion, this clonotype is medium-sized. The rearrangement uses TRBV12-3 or TRBV12-4 and TRBJ1-2; D is undetermined. The CDR3 has 15 amino acids. The V end was cut by 6 bases, the J end by 4 bases, with 18 bases between. CDR3 DNA: TGTGCCAGCAGCCCTTCCAACTCTGGGGTCTATGGCTACACCTTC. This encodes CASSPSNSGVYGYTF.

This clonotype is deemed medium-sized. The V and J genes are TRBV12-3 or TRBV12-4 and TRBJ1-2, with D maybe TRBD1 (5 bases). Trimming stripped 3 bases from V and 1 base from J, with 6 bases between. CDR3 length: 13 amino acids. The CDR3 DNA sequence: TGTGCCAGCAGTTTCGACAGTAACTATGGCTACACCTTC. Translating it yields CASSFDSNYGYTF.

By share, this clonotype ranks as medium-sized. The chain combines TRBV12-3 or TRBV12-4 with TRBJ1-2; D might be TRBD1 (6 bases). With 2 bases removed from V and 6 bases from J, the gap between germline ends came to 10 bases. CDR3 length: 13 amino acids. CDR3 sequence: CASSLLAGDGYTF. The CDR3 DNA reads as TGTGCCAGCAGTTTATTAGCAGGGGATGGCTACACCTTC.

This clonotype is termed medium-sized. V usage is TRBV12-3 or TRBV12-4 and J usage is TRBJ1-2; unclear D gene. The CDR3 has 13 residues. Trimming took 4 bases from V and 4 from J, leaving 10 bases between them. The CDR3 here is CASSSRGSYGYTF. In DNA form, the CDR3 reads TGTGCCAGCAGTTCTCGGGGTTCCTATGGCTACACCTTC.

This clonotype is categorized as medium-sized. The CDR3 loop is CASTVTRGFRGGYTF. The CDR3 DNA follows: TGTGCCAGCACGGTCACAAGGGGCTTCCGAGGTGGCTACACCTTC. This chain connects TRBV12-3 or TRBV12-4 to TRBJ1-2; D is perhaps TRBD1 (5 bases). V was trimmed by 7 bases and J by 7 bases, leaving 22 bases between them. The CDR3 loop spans 15 amino acids.

Relative to its sample, this clonotype is large. The genes are TRBV12-3 or TRBV12-4 and TRBJ1-2; D possibly corresponds to TRBD1 (6 bases). This CDR3 contains 13 residues. V was trimmed by 5 bases and J by 5 bases, leaving 12 bases between them. CDR3 amino acids: CASSPDRIYGYTF. The CDR3 DNA reads TGTGCCAGCAGTCCCGACAGGATTTATGGCTACACCTTC.

By frequency in the sample, this clonotype is large. V is TRBV12-3 or TRBV12-4 and J is TRBJ1-2; weak D call: TRBD1 (6 bases). V gave up 6 bases and J gave up 2 bases, with 13 bases separating them. CDR3 length equals 14 residues. CDR3 nucleotides: TGTGCCAGCAGCCTGAGAGGGACAAACTATGGCTACACCTTC. Encoded protein: CASSLRGTNYGYTF.

Sample share makes this clonotype large. The CDR3 loop reads CASSSLGTNYGYTF. The CDR3 nucleotides are TGTGCCAGCAGTTCTTTGGGCACTAACTATGGCTACACCTTC. The chain combines TRBV12-3 or TRBV12-4 with TRBJ1-2; the D is unclear. V lost 4 bases and J lost 0, with 9 bases in between. This CDR3 has 14 amino acids.

This clonotype showed up just a few times. V and J are TRBV12-3 or TRBV12-4 and TRBJ1-2; 9 bases line up with TRBD1. The CDR3 is 17 amino acids. With V trimmed by 2 bases and J by 0 bases, 7 bases remained unmatched. CDR3 DNA: TGTGCCAGCAGTTTACCCGTCGGACAGGGGTCTAACTATGGCTACACCTTC. Protein sequence: CASSLPVGQGSNYGYTF.

This clonotype is deemed large. The V call is TRBV12-3 or TRBV12-4, the J call TRBJ1-2; no clear D gene. Between the trimmed V and J ends, which lost 5 bases and 6 bases, there was a span of 16 bases. This CDR3 contains 14 residues. The DNA of the CDR3 is TGTGCCAGCAGTACGAGGGAGAGCCTGAATGGCTACACCTTC. Translating it yields CASSTRESLNGYTF.

This clonotype rates as medium-sized. J is TRBJ1-2 and V is TRBV12-3 or TRBV12-4; a weak D match, TRBD1 (6 bases). This CDR3 contains 15 residues. Trimming removed 6 bases from V and 3 bases from J, with 17 bases in between. The CDR3 region is CASSKRGRGDYGYTF. The DNA for the CDR3 is TGTGCCAGCAGCAAACGTGGCAGGGGCGACTATGGCTACACCTTC.

In its sample, this clonotype ranks as medium-sized. The V call is TRBV12-3 or TRBV12-4, the J call TRBJ1-2; D is unresolved. The CDR3 covers 14 residues. V was cut by 6 bases and J by 5 bases, with 16 bases left in between. DNA for the CDR3: TGTGCCAGCAGCCCTCAGGAAGGCTGGTATGGCTACACCTTC. This codes for CASSPQEGWYGYTF.

This clonotype rates as medium-sized. This chain links TRBV12-3 or TRBV12-4 with TRBJ1-2; tentative D call: TRBD1 (6 bases). V lost 6 bases to trimming and J lost 4 bases, with 15 bases between them. The length of the CDR3 is 14 residues. CDR3: CASRSTGGGYGYTF. CDR3 nucleotide sequence: TGTGCCAGCAGATCGACAGGAGGTGGCTATGGCTACACCTTC.

In this sample, this clonotype is medium-sized. The J gene is TRBJ1-2, the V gene TRBV12-3 or TRBV12-4; a weak D match, TRBD1 (5 bases). This CDR3 has 16 residues. V gave up 5 bases and J gave up 3 bases, with 19 bases separating them. For the CDR3, the DNA is TGTGCCAGCAGTCCGGACATGGGGAGGATAGACTATGGCTACACCTTC. The encoded protein is CASSPDMGRIDYGYTF.

This clonotype is medium-sized. The chain employs TRBV12-3 or TRBV12-4 and TRBJ1-2; possible D gene TRBD1, 5 bases. Trimming shortened V by 5 bases and J by 7 bases, and 14 bases separated the two germline ends. This CDR3 has 13 residues. The CDR3 loop is CASSTGLQGGYTF. The CDR3 DNA sequence: TGTGCCAGCAGTACGGGACTTCAAGGTGGCTACACCTTC.

By sample share, this clonotype is medium-sized (0.01 to 0.1%). The genes are TRBV12-3 or TRBV12-4 and TRBJ1-2, with 7 bases that match TRBD1. Unmatched junction bases numbered 7, after V lost 5 bases and J lost 7 bases. The CDR3 is made up of 13 amino acids. The chain's CDR3 is CASSVTTGTGYTF. The CDR3 nucleotides read TGTGCCAGCAGTGTAACGACAGGGACTGGCTACACCTTC.

This clonotype is classed as medium-sized. The chain employs TRBV12-3 or TRBV12-4 and TRBJ1-2, with 7 bases fitting TRBD1. Trimming took 3 bases from V and 14 from J; bases not matched to a gene: 15. The CDR3 runs to 14 residues. The CDR3 is CASSFSPGQAPPTF. The CDR3 bases are TGTGCCAGCAGTTTCAGCCCCGGACAGGCGCCTCCGACCTTC.

This clonotype is termed medium-sized. The chain has TRBV12-3 or TRBV12-4 and TRBJ1-2; D possibly corresponds to TRBD1 (5 bases). Trimming took off 3 bases at V and 2 bases at J, with 13 bases between the two ends. The CDR3 extends over 15 amino acids. In DNA, the CDR3 is TGTGCCAGCAGTTTCGGCGTACGGGACAACTATGGCTACACCTTC. This codes for CASSFGVRDNYGYTF.